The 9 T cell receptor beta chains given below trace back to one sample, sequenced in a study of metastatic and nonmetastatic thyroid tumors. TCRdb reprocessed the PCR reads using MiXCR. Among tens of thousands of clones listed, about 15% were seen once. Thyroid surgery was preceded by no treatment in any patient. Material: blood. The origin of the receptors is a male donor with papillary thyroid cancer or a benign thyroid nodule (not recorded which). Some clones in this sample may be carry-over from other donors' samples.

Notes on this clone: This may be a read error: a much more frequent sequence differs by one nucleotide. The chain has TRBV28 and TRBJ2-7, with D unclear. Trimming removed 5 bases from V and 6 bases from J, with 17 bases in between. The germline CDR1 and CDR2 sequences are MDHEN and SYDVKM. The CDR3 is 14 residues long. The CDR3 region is CASSPPGIGCEQYF. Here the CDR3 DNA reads TGTGCCAGCAGTCCACCGGGTATTGGGTGCGAGCAGTACTTC.

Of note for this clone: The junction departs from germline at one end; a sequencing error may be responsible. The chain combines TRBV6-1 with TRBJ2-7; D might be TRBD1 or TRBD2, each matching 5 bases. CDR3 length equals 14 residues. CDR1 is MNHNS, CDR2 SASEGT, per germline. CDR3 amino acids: CASIWGLTDYEQYF. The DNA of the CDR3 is TGTGCCAGCATTTGGGGCCTAACCGACTACGAGCAATACTTC.

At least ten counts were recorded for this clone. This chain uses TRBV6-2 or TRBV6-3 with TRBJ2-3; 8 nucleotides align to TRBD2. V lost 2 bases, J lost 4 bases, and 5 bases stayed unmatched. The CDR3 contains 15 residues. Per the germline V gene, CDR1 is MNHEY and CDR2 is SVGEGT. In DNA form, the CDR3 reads TGTGCCAGCAGTTACAGCGGGAGAGTTTCAGATACGCAGTATTTT. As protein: CASSYSGRVSDTQYF.

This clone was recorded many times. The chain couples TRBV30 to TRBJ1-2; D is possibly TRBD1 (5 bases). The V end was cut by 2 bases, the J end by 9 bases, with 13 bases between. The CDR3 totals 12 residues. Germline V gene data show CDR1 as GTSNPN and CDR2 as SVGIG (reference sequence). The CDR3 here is CAWSLRGGSYTF. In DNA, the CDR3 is TGTGCCTGGAGTCTCCGGGGGGGGAGCTACACCTTC.

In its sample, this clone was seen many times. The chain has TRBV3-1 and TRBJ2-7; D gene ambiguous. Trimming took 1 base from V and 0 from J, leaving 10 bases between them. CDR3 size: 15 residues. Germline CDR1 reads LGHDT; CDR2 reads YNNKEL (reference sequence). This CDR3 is CASSQVWASSYEQYF. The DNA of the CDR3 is TGTGCCAGCAGCCAAGTGTGGGCCAGCTCCTACGAGCAGTACTTC.

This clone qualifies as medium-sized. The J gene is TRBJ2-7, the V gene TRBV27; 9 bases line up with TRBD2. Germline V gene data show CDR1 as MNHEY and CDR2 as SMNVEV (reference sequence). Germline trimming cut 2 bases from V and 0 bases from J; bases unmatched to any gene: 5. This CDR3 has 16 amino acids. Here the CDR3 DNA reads TGTGCCAGCAGTTTACTCGGACTAGCGCACTCCTACGAGCAGTACTTC. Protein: CASSLLGLAHSYEQYF.

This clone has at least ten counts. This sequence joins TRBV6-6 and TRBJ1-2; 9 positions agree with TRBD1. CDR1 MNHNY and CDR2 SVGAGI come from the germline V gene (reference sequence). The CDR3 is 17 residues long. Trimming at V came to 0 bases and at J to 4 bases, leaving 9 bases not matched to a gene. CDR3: CASSYSMWSGQGYGYTF. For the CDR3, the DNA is TGTGCCAGCAGTTACTCGATGTGGTCGGGACAGGGCTATGGCTACACCTTC.

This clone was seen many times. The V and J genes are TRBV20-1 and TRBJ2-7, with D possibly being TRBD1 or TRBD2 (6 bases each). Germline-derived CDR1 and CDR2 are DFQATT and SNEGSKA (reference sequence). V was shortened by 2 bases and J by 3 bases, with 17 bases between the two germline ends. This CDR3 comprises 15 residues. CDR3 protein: CSARSSGARNYEQYF. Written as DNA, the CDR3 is TGCAGTGCTAGATCATCGGGGGCCCGAAACTACGAGCAGTACTTC.

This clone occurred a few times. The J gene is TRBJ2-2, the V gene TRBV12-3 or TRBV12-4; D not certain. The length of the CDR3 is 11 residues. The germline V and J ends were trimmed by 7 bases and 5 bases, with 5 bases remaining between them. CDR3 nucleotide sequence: TGTGCCAGCAAGGCGACCGGGGAGCTGTTTTTT. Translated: CASKATGELFF.